A selection of T cell receptor beta chains follows, all from one sample in a study of T cell responses to AZD1222 COVID-19 vaccine. The repertoire was sequenced with immunoSEQ multiplex PCR; TCRdb's copy has only in-frame clones and lacks some. The repertoire holds roughly 82,000 clones, with 70% to 90% as singletons. The specimen comprised peripheral blood, sampled on day 0 of AZD1222 vaccination. Receptors originate from an adult in good health. Each CDR3 is given with its conserved first and last residue.

TRBV30 CAWSRSRTGFSNEQFF
TRBV28 CASSLGRAANYGYTF
TRBV9 CASSPQRQGTGNTIYF
TRBV5-5 CASSSDRASYEQYF
TRBV5-1 CASNLGGTGELFF
TRBV9 CASSVQGRGSSPLHF
TRBV20-1 CSAEREETQYF
TRBV4-1 CASSPTPSSGKDNEQFF
TRBV19 CASSISQGSNQPQHF
TRBV19 CASSIARAAGAQETQYF
TRBV24-1 CATSDPQGSGEKLFF
TRBV2 CASSTLGSWGYTF
TRBV7-7 CASSRGRGGGHEQYF
TRBV7-2 CASSFGGQPQHF
TRBV28 CASSLGGRPQHF
TRBV10-3 CAITNRGGETTDTQYF
TRBV5-4 CASKTGGGGTAKNIQYF
TRBV19 CASARGTHTEAFF
TRBV2 CASRKTAEGQPQHF
TRBV6-5 CASSYSTVYNSPLHF
TRBV7-8 CASSQGQEYQPQHF
TRBV7-9 CASSHTSGGASDTQYF
TRBV27 CASSPSRTGGNQPQHF
TRBV6-5 CASSYVDSAPYEQYF
TRBV7-9 CASSLGNLYGYTF
TRBV7-3 CASSLMAGTGDGYTF
TRBV24-1 CATSDSGKGDNQPQHF
TRBV7-9 CASSRRTGGVHNEKLFF
TRBV6-5 CASSPDSYQPQHF
TRBV9 CASSVAGGGSGNTIYF
TRBV24-1 CATEGVNEQFF
TRBV29-1 CSVEVNHYEQYF
TRBV5-4 CASTVDRSGYTF
TRBV29-1 CSVDRGLGTQYF
TRBV7-3 CASSREGYYNVEQFF